This entry concerns a single T cell receptor (beta chain). Its cognate antigen is unknown. The record originates from a study of cytomegalovirus exposure and HLA in healthy donors. Study details: The roughly 700 first-cohort repertoires shared a platform with the approximately 120 validation repertoires, as reported in a later analysis. The study's findings and limits: Diagnosis of cytomegalovirus status made by the classifier reportedly showed high specificity and sensitivity.

Looked up from germline, CDR1 is SQVTM and CDR2 is ANQGSEA. J gave up 5 bases and V 3 bases, and 2 bases lay outside the gene matches. This CDR3 has 14 residues. The method was immunoSEQ multiplex PCR; TCRdb's version includes in-frame clones alone and lacks a portion of them. The table shows about 98,000 clones, with more than 85% occurring only once. The sequence was obtained from a man aged 18-30 years in good health and CMV-seropositive. The chain combines TRBV29-1 with TRBJ2-3, with TRBD2 matching over 13 bases. Material: PBMCs. The CDR3 DNA reads TGCAGCGTTGAGAGACTAGCGGGAGGAGATACGCAGTATTTT. Protein product: CSVERLAGGDTQYF.